This T cell receptor (beta chain) was sequenced in a study of circulating and synovial CD4+ cells in juvenile arthritis (dated by TCRdb to 2013 to 2014). For context, the study as a whole: Within each patient, the TCRbeta CDR3 repertoires of synovial CD4 T cells, bulk blood CD4 T cells and circulating HLA-DR+ CD4 T cells were compared. Repertoire sequencing was performed with the aim of confirming enrichment of synovial clonotypes in a circulating synovial-like CD4 T cell subset.

Its CDR3 holds 11 amino acids, cysteine through phenylalanine. Left in the record is the CDR3 DNA by itself, 33 bases read in frame from the first base. CDR1 and CDR2 (MNHEY, SVGAGI) derive from the germline V gene. The V end loses 7 bases and the J end loses 6 bases, and a stretch of 10 bases separates them. The sequenced samples came from patients who had active juvenile idiopathic arthritis. Cells were sorted immediately after thawing, with dead cells excluded using Live/Dead Fixable Near-IR Stain. General study outcomes and caveats: Circulating pathogenic-like lymphocytes clustered with synovial T cells and shared a substantially higher fraction of CDR3 sequences with synovium than bulk blood. Because overlap with synovium was found to increase with sequencing depth, the full repertoire overlap was likely underestimated by the measured shared-clonotype fractions. Synovial and circulating pathogenic-like lymphocyte repertoires were less diverse than bulk blood CD4 repertoires, with some CPL samples as oligoclonal as synovium. No difference between circulating pathogenic-like lymphocytes and bulk blood T cells was detected by traditional Vbeta family usage analysis. CPL and bulk blood CD4 samples differed in T cell genome counts by at least an order of magnitude, so sample-size effects were addressed.

As regards this clone: Its antigen is still unknown. Nothing much larger sits one base from this clone, and base qualities are not available.

Libraries were made using the immunoSEQ multiplex PCR assay. TCRbeta CDR3 sequencing was carried out by an external provider as a commercial service. The paper's data handling went like this. The analyses used productive nucleotide sequences together with amino acid sequences obtained by in silico translation. Diversity was measured as Renyi entropy over a range of alpha values, and the median of 200 repeated subsamples was taken to equalise sample size. The distance between each pair of repertoires was calculated as one minus the Chao-modified Jaccard index, which corrects for under-sampling, and this distance was used for clustering. Frequency-weighted overlap with synovial clonotypes was computed over 200 sample sizes, 200 draws without replacement each, and reported at the smaller sample's size. Not all clones reach the TCRdb copy of this immuneACCESS table, which keeps in-frame sequences only. Checked studies attribute under half of the gap to unresolved V genes and leave the rest unexplained. Clonal size and the V and J genes are those of that table, whereas D and trimming came from the DNA. For this sample there are approximately 36,000 clones; around 95% appear just once. 0.7% of the sample comes from the top ten.

The sample was CD4+ T cells from blood. In this chain, TRBV6-5 is recombined with TRBJ2-7, with no confident D gene call. This clonotype originated in a human donor with juvenile idiopathic arthritis. Read as DNA, the sequence is TGTGCCAGCAAAGGATCGGGCGAGCAGTACTTC. The encoded protein is CASKGSGEQYF.